These T cell receptor beta chains were read from a single sample in a study of T cells in Graves' hyperthyroidism and ophthalmopathy. TCRdb reprocessed the multiplex PCR reads with MiXCR, giving one entry per CDR3 protein. The sample has more than 450,000 distinct CDR3 sequences, just under 20% seen once. The sequenced sample was blood. The receptors here all came from a middle-aged man with Graves' ophthalmopathy. Each CDR3 is given with its conserved first and last residue. A D gene is named only where the DNA matches it firmly. The listing skips clone size in some rows; elsewhere it reads once, few, many or a size class.

.,TRBV7-6,TRBJ1-1,.,TGTGCCAGCAGCTCTGGGGATGGTACTGAAGCTTTCTTT,CASSSGDGTEAFF
many,TRBV3-1,TRBJ1-4,.,TGTGCCAGCAGCCCCCGTTTAGGGCCCAGCCATAATGAAAAACTGTTTTTT,CASSPRLGPSHNEKLFF
few,TRBV12-3/TRBV12-4,TRBJ1-3,.,TGTGCCAGCAGTTTTGGGGCAGGACGGGGTAACACCATATATTTT,CASSFGAGRGNTIYF
.,TRBV7-3,TRBJ1-4,.,TGTGCCAGCAGCTTCCAGGGCCCGTCTAATGAAAAACTGTTTTTT,CASSFQGPSNEKLFF
.,TRBV5-1,TRBJ1-4,TRBD1,TGCGCCAGCAGCTCTCAACCGGGACAGGGGAATGAAAAACTGTTTTTT,CASSSQPGQGNEKLFF
few,TRBV20-1,TRBJ2-5,TRBD2,TGCAGTGCTCCCGAAACTTCCGGGAGGGCCGAGACCCAGTACTTC,CSAPETSGRAETQYF
.,TRBV3-1,TRBJ2-6,.,TGTGCCAGCAGCCAAGCCCCAGGCTCTGGGGCCAACGTCCTGACTTTC,CASSQAPGSGANVLTF
.,TRBV6-1,TRBJ2-1,TRBD2,TGTGCCAGCGGAACTTTAGCGGGCTACAATGAGCAGTTCTTC,CASGTLAGYNEQFF
.,TRBV20-1,TRBJ1-4,.,TGCAGTGCTTACGGACTGGCAACTAATGAAAAACTGTTTTTT,CSAYGLATNEKLFF
.,TRBV29-1,TRBJ1-1,.,TGCAGCGTTGAATACAACACTGGAGCTTTCTTT,CSVEYNTGAFF
many,TRBV7-2,TRBJ2-3,.,TGTGCCAGCAGCCCCTACAGGGATACGCAGTATTTT,CASSPYRDTQYF
many,TRBV2,TRBJ2-3,.,TGTGCCAGCAGTGAAGGGGGTCCGAGAGCAACAGATACGCAGTATTTT,CASSEGGPRATDTQYF
.,TRBV18,TRBJ2-7,TRBD1,TGTGCCAGCTCCGGGACAGGGGTTCCCTACGAGCAGTACTTC,CASSGTGVPYEQYF
many,TRBV2,TRBJ2-3,.,TGTGCCGCCAAGACAAGGACTAGCACAGATACGCAGTATTTT,CAAKTRTSTDTQYF
.,TRBV6-2/TRBV6-3,TRBJ2-3,.,TGTGCCAGCAGTTACTTTTCAGGACCCACAGATACGCAGTATTTT,CASSYFSGPTDTQYF
.,TRBV12-5,TRBJ2-1,TRBD1,TGTGCTAGTGGTTTGGACGGACAGGGGGTAAATGAGCAGTTCTTC,CASGLDGQGVNEQFF
.,TRBV9,TRBJ1-3,.,TGTGCCAGCAGCGTAGCCTCCGGCAGGAACGCCGGAAACACCATATATTTT,CASSVASGRNAGNTIYF
few,TRBV6-4,TRBJ2-2,.,TGTGCCAGCAGTGTAAGCGGGAACACCGGGGAGCTGTTTTTT,CASSVSGNTGELFF
many,TRBV27,TRBJ2-7,.,TGTGCCAGCAGTTTTCGGCCGGGGACACAGTACGAGCAGTACTTC,CASSFRPGTQYEQYF
.,TRBV24-1,TRBJ2-2,.,TGTGCCACCAGACCCACCGGGACTCCCCACGGGGAGCTGTTTTTT,CATRPTGTPHGELFF
.,TRBV2,TRBJ1-5,.,TGTGTCAGCTCCGGACAGAACACTTTCACCAGCAATCAGCCCCAGCATTTT,CVSSGQNTFTSNQPQHF
many,TRBV2,TRBJ2-2,.,TGTGCCAGCAAGCGGGTGGATCTAACCGGGGAGCTGTTTTTT,CASKRVDLTGELFF
many,TRBV11-2,TRBJ2-7,TRBD2,TGTGCCAGCAGCTCCCCTGGAGCTAGCGGGGGCTACGAGCAGTACTTC,CASSSPGASGGYEQYF
many,TRBV7-2,TRBJ2-1,TRBD2,TGTGCCAGCAGCTTAGCCGGGACTAGCGGGAGAGGGCATGAGCAGTTCTTC,CASSLAGTSGRGHEQFF
many,TRBV5-1,TRBJ2-1,.,TGCGCCACGTGGGGCCCTCACAATGAGCAGTTCTTC,CATWGPHNEQFF
.,TRBV6-1,TRBJ1-3,.,TGTGCCAGCAGCCCAGGCATCTCTGGAAACACCATATATTTT,CASSPGISGNTIYF
many,TRBV28,TRBJ2-7,TRBD1,TGTGCCAGCAGTGATCCGGGACAGGGGGCGCGGGAGCAGTACTTC,CASSDPGQGAREQYF
.,TRBV20-1,TRBJ2-3,.,TGCAGTGCCACCGGACTCCCGTGGGATACGCAGTATTTT,CSATGLPWDTQYF
few,TRBV5-1,TRBJ2-5,.,TGCGCCAGCAGCTTGGACGGGTCAGGGAAGGGGACTCAAGAGACCCAGTACTTC,CASSLDGSGKGTQETQYF
few,TRBV30,TRBJ2-7,.,TGTGCCTGGAGTCCCGGGGGACAGCCCTACGAGCAGCACTTC,CAWSPGGQPYEQHF
.,TRBV12-3/TRBV12-4,TRBJ1-2,.,TGTGCCAGCAGTTCCAGGACGAGTGGCTACACCTTC,CASSSRTSGYTF
few,TRBV4-1,TRBJ2-7,TRBD2,TGCGCCAGCAGCCCGACTAGCGGGTTCTACGAGCAGTACTTC,CASSPTSGFYEQYF
few,TRBV5-4,TRBJ2-1,.,TGTGCCAGCAGCTCGAACGGGGGCGCCTCCTACAATGAGCAGTTCTTC,CASSSNGGASYNEQFF
.,TRBV7-8,TRBJ2-3,.,TGTGCCAGCAGCTTAGGGATTGGGGGGATCAATACGCAGTATTTT,CASSLGIGGINTQYF
few,TRBV2,TRBJ2-5,.,TGTGCCAGCAGGGATATGGGACGCCGTCGCAACTTC,CASRDMGRRRNF
many,TRBV28,TRBJ1-4,.,TGTGCCAGCCGGACGGATTTGGGCCTCAAAGGGGAAAAACTGTTTTTT,CASRTDLGLKGEKLFF
many,TRBV27,TRBJ1-2,.,TGTGCCAGCAGTTGGGGCTTAAGCATCGACGGACGTAACTATGGCTACACCTTC,CASSWGLSIDGRNYGYTF
.,TRBV10-1,TRBJ1-2,TRBD1,TGCGCCAGCAGTGATCGCCTTCTCCCTTCCGGGACAGGGGGTGTTAACTATGGCTACACCTTC,CASSDRLLPSGTGGVNYGYTF
many,TRBV20-1,TRBJ2-3,TRBD1,TGCAGTGCTAGAGATCTACAGGGGGTTACAGATACGCAGTATTTT,CSARDLQGVTDTQYF
.,TRBV18,TRBJ2-3,.,TGTGCCAGCTCACCAGGGGATACGGTAACAGGTGGAAATACGCAGTATTTT,CASSPGDTVTGGNTQYF
many,TRBV7-8,TRBJ1-1,.,TGTGCCAGCAGCTTAGATAACCAGGGCGAAGCTTTCTTT,CASSLDNQGEAFF
many,TRBV5-8,TRBJ1-5,.,TGTGCCAGCAGCTTTTGGGGGATCGGGCAGTCATCGGGCAATCAGCCCCAGCATTTT,CASSFWGIGQSSGNQPQHF
.,TRBV28,TRBJ2-1,.,TGTGCCAGTGGAGGTTACTACAATGAGCAGTTCTTC,CASGGYYNEQFF
many,TRBV30,TRBJ1-2,.,TGTGCCTGGAGACGCACCAGTCTTTATGGCTACACCTTC,CAWRRTSLYGYTF
many,TRBV28,TRBJ2-5,.,TGTGCCAGCAGCCGGCCCCGAGGGCGAGAGACCCAGTACTTC,CASSRPRGRETQYF
many,TRBV11-2,TRBJ2-7,TRBD2,TGTGCCAGCAGCTCCAAACCAGGGACTAGCCTTTACGAGCAGTACTTC,CASSSKPGTSLYEQYF